A selection of T cell receptor beta chains follows, all from one sample in a study of cytomegalovirus exposure and HLA in healthy donors. Assay used: immunoSEQ multiplex PCR; TCRdb lists only in-frame clones, some missing. The data show around 190,000 clones, around 80% seen once. The sample consisted of PBMCs. These receptors all stem from a man aged 35 to 55 in good health and CMV-seronegative. CDR3s include the opening cysteine and the closing phenylalanine or tryptophan. D genes are given only for firm matches. The listing skips clone size in some rows; elsewhere it reads once, few, many or a size class.

v_gene,j_gene,d_gene,abundance,CDR3nt,CDR3aa
TRBV7-2,TRBJ2-3,TRBD2,few,TGTGCCAGCAGCCCGGGGAGGGTGGATACGCAGTATTTT,CASSPGRVDTQYF
TRBV5-1,TRBJ1-1,.,.,TGCGCCAGCAGCTTGGAGTCAGGAAGAGGGGGCACTGAAGCTTTCTTT,CASSLESGRGGTEAFF
TRBV4-1,TRBJ1-2,.,few,TGCGCCAGCAGCCAAGGACAGGATCCCCGCTATGGCTACACCTTC,CASSQGQDPRYGYTF
TRBV5-8,TRBJ2-5,TRBD1,.,TGTGCCAGCAGCCACAGGGGATTGCAAGAGACCCAGTACTTC,CASSHRGLQETQYF
TRBV19,TRBJ1-5,.,.,TGTGCCAGTAGTATAGTAGATCGGCAGGGCCCCCATCAGCCCCAGCATTTT,CASSIVDRQGPHQPQHF
TRBV6-5,TRBJ2-1,.,.,TGTGCCAGCAGTTACCCCTCCTCGACAGGCAGGGGTGAGCAGTTCTTC,CASSYPSSTGRGEQFF
TRBV6-6,TRBJ2-1,TRBD2,.,TGTGCCAGCACTTCTGGACTAGCGGGAAACAATGAGCAGTTCTTC,CASTSGLAGNNEQFF
TRBV10-3,TRBJ2-3,.,few,TGTGCCATCGGACAGAGCACAGATACGCAGTATTTT,CAIGQSTDTQYF
TRBV10-2,TRBJ1-2,.,.,TGCGCCAGCAGTGAGGGTCAGGGTCTAAGCTATGGCTACACCTTC,CASSEGQGLSYGYTF
TRBV6-5,TRBJ2-5,.,.,TGTGCCAGCAGCCGCCTCTCCCAAAGCGGGGAGACCCAGTACTTC,CASSRLSQSGETQYF
TRBV6-5,TRBJ2-7,.,.,TGTGCCAGCAGTTACTTTTTCGAGGGTCCCTACGAGCAGTACTTC,CASSYFFEGPYEQYF